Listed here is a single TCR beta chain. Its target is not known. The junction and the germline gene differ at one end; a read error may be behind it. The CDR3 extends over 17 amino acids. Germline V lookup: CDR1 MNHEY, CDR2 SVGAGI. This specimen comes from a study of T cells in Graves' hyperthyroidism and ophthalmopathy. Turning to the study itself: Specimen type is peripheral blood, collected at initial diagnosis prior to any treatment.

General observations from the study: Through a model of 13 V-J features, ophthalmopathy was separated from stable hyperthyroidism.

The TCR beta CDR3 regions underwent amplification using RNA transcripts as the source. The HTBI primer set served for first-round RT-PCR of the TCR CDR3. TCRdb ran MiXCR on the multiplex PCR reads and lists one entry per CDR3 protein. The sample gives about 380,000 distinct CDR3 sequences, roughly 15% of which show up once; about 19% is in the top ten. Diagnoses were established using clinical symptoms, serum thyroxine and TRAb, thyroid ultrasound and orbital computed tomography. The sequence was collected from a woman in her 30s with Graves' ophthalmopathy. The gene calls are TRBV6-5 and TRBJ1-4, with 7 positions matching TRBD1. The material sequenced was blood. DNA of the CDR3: TGTTCCAGCAGTTACACGATTAACAGGGGAACTAACGAAAAACTGTTTTTT. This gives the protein CSSSYTINRGTNEKLFF.